This TCR beta chain was identified during a study of blood T cell repertoires in COVID-19. Across the study: Spain, Italy and the United States supplied samples that represented acute and convalescent COVID-19. Sample material is recorded as cDNA or gDNA derived from T cells, B-cell-depleted T cells, or PBMCs.

CDR3 length: 17 amino acids. The junction had 13 bases not matched to a gene; V was cut back by 6 bases and J by 5 bases. Germline V gene data show CDR1 as LNHDA and CDR2 as SQIVND (reference sequence). Original methodology: Counts of nucleated cells, estimated from reference gene primer amplification, were obtained. TCRdb's table, derived via immunoSEQ multiplex PCR, lists solely in-frame clones and lacks some. That table gives V, J and clone size, and the DNA gave D and trimming. The sample holds around 70,000 clones, around four fifths seen once. This chain connects TRBV19 to TRBJ1-6, with 7 positions matching TRBD1. The sequence came from a man in his 70s with acute or convalescent COVID-19. The sample comprised peripheral blood. The DNA for the CDR3 is TGTGCCAGTAGCCTAAGGACAGGCGCCACCGATAATTCACCCCTCCACTTT. Residues: CASSLRTGATDNSPLHF.